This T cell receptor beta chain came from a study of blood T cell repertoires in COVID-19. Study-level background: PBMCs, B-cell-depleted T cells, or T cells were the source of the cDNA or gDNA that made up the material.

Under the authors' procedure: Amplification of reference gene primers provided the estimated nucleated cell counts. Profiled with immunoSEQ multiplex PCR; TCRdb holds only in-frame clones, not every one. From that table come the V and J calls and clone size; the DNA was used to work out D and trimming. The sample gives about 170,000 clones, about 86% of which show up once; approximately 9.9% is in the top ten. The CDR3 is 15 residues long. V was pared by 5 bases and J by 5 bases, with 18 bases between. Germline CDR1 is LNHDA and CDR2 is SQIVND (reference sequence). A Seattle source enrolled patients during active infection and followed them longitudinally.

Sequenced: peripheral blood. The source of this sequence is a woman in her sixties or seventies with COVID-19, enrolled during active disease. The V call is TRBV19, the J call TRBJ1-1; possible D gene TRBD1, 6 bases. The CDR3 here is CASSARQVLRTEAFF. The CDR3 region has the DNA TGTGCCAGTAGTGCCCGACAGGTATTGAGGACTGAAGCTTTCTTT.